This T cell receptor beta chain was documented in a study of CD8 T cells in ankylosing spondylitis. Notes on the study in general: Among TCR beta sequences, a motif of eight or nine highly homologous variants appeared characteristic of ankylosing spondylitis blood. Clones linked to disease, bearing a CD8+ phenotype, were relatively rare in peripheral blood.

TCRdb passed the 5' RACE reads through MiXCR, listing each CDR3 protein once. The sample lists about 64,000 distinct CDR3 sequences, about 6.2% occurring once. CDR1 DFQATT and CDR2 SNEGSKA come from the germline V gene (reference sequence). Trimming removed 6 bases from V and 9 bases from J; junction bases left unmatched: 12. The CDR3 runs to 13 residues. In its sample, this clonotype was seen a few times. Its cognate antigen is unknown. The sequencing input was synovial fluid, either unsorted or a sorted T cell fraction (not recorded which). V and J are TRBV20-1 and TRBJ2-7; 9 bases line up with TRBD2. The clonotype was recovered from a male donor with ankylosing spondylitis. CDR3: CSAASGTLSGQYF. The CDR3, as DNA: TGCAGTGCAGCTAGCGGGACCCTTTCGGGGCAGTACTTC.